The 26 T cell receptor beta chains below were found in one sample sequenced in a study of blood T cell repertoires in COVID-19. Method: immunoSEQ multiplex PCR; TCRdb's copy keeps in-frame clones and lacks some. Of fewer than 65,000 clones listed, approximately 90% were seen once; the top ten hold 3.1%. Material: peripheral blood. The receptors here all came from a man aged 50 to 60 with acute or convalescent COVID-19.

The chain employs TRBV7-9 and TRBJ1-2; D gene unclear. V was clipped by 7 bases and J by 4 bases, with 16 bases between them. CDR1 is SEHNR and CDR2 is FQNEAQ in the germline V gene (reference sequence). This CDR3 is built from 14 residues. DNA for the CDR3: TGTGCCAGCACTACTAATGGAGGGATCTATGGCTACACCTTC. Its translation is CASTTNGGIYGYTF.

In this sample, this clone turned up once. This chain uses TRBV7-3 with TRBJ2-3, with 13 bases aligning to TRBD2. Trimming removed 2 bases from V and 1 base from J; junction bases left unmatched: 0. Germline lookup yields CDR1 SGHTA and CDR2 FQGTGA. The CDR3 totals 16 residues. The CDR3 DNA sequence: TGTGCCAGCAGCTTAGGACTAGCGGGGGGCACAGATACGCAGTATTTT. It specifies CASSLGLAGGTDTQYF.

The chain has TRBV6-5 and TRBJ2-5, with TRBD1 matching over 10 bases. The J segment lost 1 base and the V segment lost 4 bases, leaving 6 bases of the junction unmatched. This CDR3 is 16 amino acids long. Germline-derived CDR1 and CDR2 are MNHEY and SVGAGI. CDR3 in DNA: TGTGCCAGCAGTTTCCGGGACAGGGGTTCCCAAGAGACCCAGTACTTC. Translating it yields CASSFRDRGSQETQYF.

The rearrangement joins TRBV3-1 (or the pseudogene TRBV3-2) to TRBJ2-7, with 8 bases aligning to TRBD1. Trimming removed 2 bases from V and 7 bases from J; junction bases left unmatched: 4. This CDR3 spans 13 amino acids. Germline V CDR1 and CDR2: LGHDT, YNNKEL (reference sequence). CDR3 in amino acids: CASSQTTGDEQYF. CDR3 sequence (DNA): TGTGCCAGCAGCCAAACGACAGGGGATGAGCAGTACTTC.

The chain joins TRBV28 to TRBJ1-2; 8 nucleotides line up with TRBD1. Germline V lookup: CDR1 MDHEN, CDR2 SYDVKM. J lost 6 bases, V lost 6 bases, and 6 bases had no gene match. This CDR3 comprises 13 residues. CDR3 region: CASSWTGSNGYTF. In DNA form, the CDR3 reads TGTGCCAGCAGCTGGACAGGGTCAAATGGCTACACCTTC.

The chain employs TRBV30 and TRBJ2-1, with 9 positions matching TRBD2. The CDR3 consists of 16 residues. With 1 base clipped from V and 7 bases from J, the junction kept 11 bases outside the gene matches. Looked up from germline, CDR1 is GTSNPN and CDR2 is SVGIG (reference sequence). CDR3 sequence (DNA): TGTGCCTGGAGTGGGGTAGCGGGGGCCGTGGGAAATGAGCAGTTCTTC. Encoded protein: CAWSGVAGAVGNEQFF.

The rearrangement links TRBV2 to TRBJ2-6; D perhaps matches TRBD1 (5 bases). The CDR3 is 14 residues long. V was trimmed by 8 bases and J by 4 bases, leaving 12 bases between them. Germline V lookup: CDR1 SNHLY, CDR2 FYNNEI. The CDR3 is CASSSGNGANVLTF. CDR3 bases: TGTGCCAGCTCCTCAGGGAACGGGGCCAACGTCCTGACTTTC.

V usage is TRBV19 and J usage is TRBJ2-7; D perhaps matches TRBD1 (6 bases). The ends were cut back, 7 bases at V and 2 bases at J, with 15 bases in the middle. This CDR3 region has 14 residues. The germline gives CDR1 LNHDA, CDR2 SQIVND (reference sequence). CDR3 in DNA: TGTGCCAGTATGGACACAGGGTATACCTACGAGCAGTACTTC. Translating it yields CASMDTGYTYEQYF.

In DNA form, the CDR3 reads TGCGCCAGCAGCTTGGGAATGGCCCAAAACATTCAGTACTTC. It codes for CASSLGMAQNIQYF. This chain connects TRBV5-1 to TRBJ2-4; no definite D call. Germline V gene lookup returns CDR1 SGHRS and CDR2 YFSETQ. V dropped 0 bases and J dropped 5 bases, with 9 bases sitting between them. This CDR3 is built from 14 residues.

The rearrangement links TRBV24-1 to TRBJ2-3; tentative D call: TRBD1 (6 bases). The CDR3 covers 13 residues. The germline CDR1 and CDR2 sequences are KGHDR and SFDVKD. V lost 9 bases and J lost 3, with 12 bases in between. The CDR3 is CATALGQTDTQYF. The CDR3 bases are TGTGCCACCGCTCTAGGACAGACAGATACGCAGTATTTT.

This chain links TRBV7-8 with TRBJ1-2; TRBD1 is a possible D gene (5 bases). V lost 5 bases and J 6 bases, leaving 16 bases between the germline ends. This CDR3 is 14 amino acids long. CDR1 SGHVS and CDR2 FQNEAQ come from the germline V gene. CDR3 nucleotide sequence: TGTGCCAGCAGCCTAGGGCCGGGGGGAGATGGCTACACCTTC. Translating it yields CASSLGPGGDGYTF.

The table lists this clone with a few counts. This chain links TRBV9 with TRBJ1-6; 8 nucleotides align to TRBD1. J was trimmed by 6 bases and V by 2 bases; bases with no gene match: 1. The V gene's germline CDR1 is SGDLS and CDR2 YYNGEE. This CDR3 has 14 residues. CDR3 DNA sequence: TGTGCCAGCAGCGTCGACAGGGGTAATTCACCCCTCCACTTT. This sequence encodes CASSVDRGNSPLHF.

The genes are TRBV7-3 and TRBJ2-1; D perhaps matches TRBD1 (6 bases). V lost 3 bases and J lost 6, with 12 bases in between. Germline V CDR1 and CDR2: SGHTA, FQGTGA. The CDR3 totals 14 residues. The CDR3 nucleotides are TGTGCCAGCAGCTTCGGCAGGGGAAGCAATGAGCAGTTCTTC. Residues: CASSFGRGSNEQFF.

This rearrangement joins TRBV12-3 or TRBV12-4 to TRBJ1-5; no reliable D call. The CDR3 covers 11 residues. Trimming took 1 base from V and 13 from J, leaving 8 bases between them. CDR3: CASSLGSVQHF. CDR3 sequence (DNA): TGTGCCAGCAGTTTAGGGTCAGTACAGCATTTT.

In this sample, this clone turned up a few times. CDR3 in amino acids: CASSFTGQGMDEQFF. CDR3 DNA: TGCGCCAGCAGCTTTACAGGACAGGGTATGGATGAGCAGTTCTTC. The genes are TRBV5-1 and TRBJ2-1, with TRBD1 matching 8 bases. The V and J ends lost 2 bases and 8 bases, in that order; junction bases with no gene match: 9. Germline V gives CDR1 SGHRS, CDR2 YFSETQ. The CDR3 is 15 residues long.

The V call is TRBV24-1, the J call TRBJ2-1; the D gene is possibly TRBD1 (7 bases). The V gene's germline CDR1 is KGHDR and CDR2 SFDVKD. Trimming removed 5 bases from V and 5 bases from J, with 18 bases in between. The CDR3 spans 16 residues. CDR3 sequence (DNA): TGTGCCACCAGTGGGCGGGGACAGTCATTCGACAATGAGCAGTTCTTC. Amino acid sequence: CATSGRGQSFDNEQFF.

There are a few counts of this clone. The J gene is TRBJ1-1, the V gene TRBV4-2; TRBD1 is a possible D gene (5 bases). V shed 8 bases and J shed 3 bases, with 13 bases lying between them. Germline V gene lookup returns CDR1 LGHNA and CDR2 YNFKEQ. The CDR3 has 13 amino acids. In DNA form, the CDR3 reads TGTGCCAGCTACGGGGGTCGAGACACTGAAGCTTTCTTT. As protein: CASYGGRDTEAFF.

The J gene is TRBJ1-2, the V gene TRBV7-6; D might be TRBD1 (5 bases). The germline V gene encodes CDR1 SGHVS and CDR2 FNYEAQ. V was cut by 5 bases and J by 4 bases, with 17 bases left in between. The CDR3 spans 15 residues. CDR3 nucleotides: TGTGCCAGCAGCCCTGGGTTTGGACATTCCTATGGCTACACCTTC. This encodes CASSPGFGHSYGYTF.

This rearrangement joins TRBV27 to TRBJ1-1; D gene unclear. Germline V gene lookup returns CDR1 MNHEY and CDR2 SMNVEV (reference sequence). The V end was cut by 4 bases, the J end by 4 bases, with 16 bases between. This CDR3 has 15 amino acids. The DNA of the CDR3 is TGTGCCAGCAGTTCCGGGTCGGGGTTGGGCACTGAAGCTTTCTTT. Translation gives CASSSGSGLGTEAFF.

The chain has TRBV12-3 or TRBV12-4 and TRBJ1-1; D unresolved. The germline V and J ends were trimmed by 0 bases and 6 bases, with 8 bases remaining between them. The CDR3 contains 13 residues. The CDR3 is CASSLASRAEAFF. Here the CDR3 DNA reads TGTGCCAGCAGTTTAGCATCAAGAGCTGAAGCTTTCTTT.

The CDR3, as DNA: TGTGCCAGCAGTTACTCGCCTAGCGGGGTTACAGATACGCAGTATTTT. Protein sequence: CASSYSPSGVTDTQYF. The V call is TRBV6-5, the J call TRBJ2-3; TRBD2 agrees at 9 bases. This CDR3 is 16 amino acids long. Germline CDR1 and CDR2: MNHEY and SVGAGI. With V trimmed by 0 bases and J by 3 bases, 4 bases remained unmatched.

To note about this clone: The same CDR3 arises from other DNA sequences in this sample as well. The J gene is TRBJ2-7, the V gene TRBV3-1 (or the pseudogene TRBV3-2); 7 nucleotides agree with TRBD1. The germline gives CDR1 LGHDT, CDR2 YNNKEL (reference sequence). The CDR3 is 13 residues long. The V gene end was trimmed by 0 bases and the J gene end by 7 bases; junction bases not matched to a gene: 3. The CDR3 here is CASSQDDRAEQYF. As DNA, the CDR3 is TGTGCCAGCAGCCAAGACGACAGGGCAGAGCAGTACTTC.

V usage is TRBV18 and J usage is TRBJ1-2, with D maybe TRBD1 (5 bases). Germline values: CDR1 KGHSH, CDR2 LQKENI. V was clipped by 6 bases and J by 6 bases, with 20 bases between them. The CDR3 spans 15 residues. The CDR3 nucleotides are TGTGCCAGCTCCCCCGGGGACTTCTTCCGGGATGGCTACACCTTC. It encodes CASSPGDFFRDGYTF.

A single count supports this clone. The rearrangement joins TRBV5-4 to TRBJ2-2; maybe TRBD1 (6 bases). With 2 bases removed from V and 3 bases from J, the gap between germline ends came to 11 bases. Germline V gene sequence: CDR1 SGHNT, CDR2 YYREEE (reference sequence). The CDR3 runs 15 residues. The CDR3 sequence: CASSFAGVDTGELFF. Here the CDR3 DNA reads TGTGCCAGCAGCTTTGCAGGGGTTGACACCGGGGAGCTGTTTTTT.

The rearrangement joins TRBV5-1 to TRBJ1-3; 8 positions match TRBD1. Trimming took 4 bases from V and 10 from J; bases not matched to a gene: 13. From germline, CDR1 is SGHRS and CDR2 YFSETQ. This CDR3 contains 15 residues. CDR3: CASSAHDRGSGTIYF. In DNA form, the CDR3 reads TGCGCCAGCAGCGCACATGACAGGGGATCGGGAACCATATATTTT.

The chain joins TRBV15 to TRBJ2-3; no clear D gene. The CDR3 loop spans 13 amino acids. V gave up 0 bases and J gave up 6 bases, with 7 bases separating them. Germline loops: CDR1 LNHNV, CDR2 YYDKDF (reference sequence). The CDR3 DNA follows: TGTGCCACCAGCAGAGACTCGAGGGATACGCAGTATTTT. Residues: CATSRDSRDTQYF.